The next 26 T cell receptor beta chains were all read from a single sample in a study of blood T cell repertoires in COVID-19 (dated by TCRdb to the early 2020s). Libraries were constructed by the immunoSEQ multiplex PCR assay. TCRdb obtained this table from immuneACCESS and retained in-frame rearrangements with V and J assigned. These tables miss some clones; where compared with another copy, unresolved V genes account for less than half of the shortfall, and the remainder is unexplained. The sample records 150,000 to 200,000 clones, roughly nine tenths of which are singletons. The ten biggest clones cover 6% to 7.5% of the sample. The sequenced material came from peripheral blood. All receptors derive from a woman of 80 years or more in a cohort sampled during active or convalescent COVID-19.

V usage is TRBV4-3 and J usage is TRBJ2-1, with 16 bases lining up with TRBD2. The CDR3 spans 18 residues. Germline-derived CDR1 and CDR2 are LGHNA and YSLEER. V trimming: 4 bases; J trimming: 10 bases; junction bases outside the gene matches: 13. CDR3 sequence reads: CASSLLPGTSGGAREQFF. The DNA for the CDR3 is TGCGCCAGCAGCCTCCTCCCGGGGACTAGCGGGGGGGCTCGGGAGCAGTTCTTC.

Written as DNA, the CDR3 is TGTGCCAGCAGTTCACAGGGGCCCTTCTCTGGAAACACCATATATTTT. Its protein product is CASSSQGPFSGNTIYF. The V call is TRBV28, the J call TRBJ1-3; 7 nucleotides line up with TRBD1. The germline V gene encodes CDR1 MDHEN and CDR2 SYDVKM. V dropped 4 bases and J dropped 0; count of bases not matched to a gene: 6. The CDR3 contains 16 residues.

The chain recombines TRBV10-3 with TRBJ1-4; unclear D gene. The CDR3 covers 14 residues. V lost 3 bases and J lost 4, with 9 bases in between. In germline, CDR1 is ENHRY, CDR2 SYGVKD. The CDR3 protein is CAISEGSGNEKLFF. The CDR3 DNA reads TGTGCCATCAGTGAAGGATCGGGTAATGAAAAACTGTTTTTT.

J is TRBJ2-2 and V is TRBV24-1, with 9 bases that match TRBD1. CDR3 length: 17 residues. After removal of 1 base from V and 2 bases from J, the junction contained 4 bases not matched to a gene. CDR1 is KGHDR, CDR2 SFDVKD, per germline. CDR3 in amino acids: CATSDFRGQGNTGELFF. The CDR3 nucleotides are TGTGCCACCAGTGATTTTAGGGGACAGGGTAACACCGGGGAGCTGTTTTTT.

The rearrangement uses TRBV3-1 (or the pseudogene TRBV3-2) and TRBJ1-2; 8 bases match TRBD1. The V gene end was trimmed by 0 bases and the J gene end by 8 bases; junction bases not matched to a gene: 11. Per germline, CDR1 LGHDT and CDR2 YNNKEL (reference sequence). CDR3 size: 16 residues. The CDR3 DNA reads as TGTGCCAGCAGCCAAGATCCTGGGGTACAGGGGGGCGGCTACACCTTC. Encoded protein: CASSQDPGVQGGGYTF.

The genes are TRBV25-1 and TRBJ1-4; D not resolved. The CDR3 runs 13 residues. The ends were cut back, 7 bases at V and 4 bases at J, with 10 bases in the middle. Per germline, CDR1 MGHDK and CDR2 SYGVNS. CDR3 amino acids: CASMEGINEKLFF. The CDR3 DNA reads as TGTGCCAGCATGGAGGGCATTAATGAAAAACTGTTTTTT.

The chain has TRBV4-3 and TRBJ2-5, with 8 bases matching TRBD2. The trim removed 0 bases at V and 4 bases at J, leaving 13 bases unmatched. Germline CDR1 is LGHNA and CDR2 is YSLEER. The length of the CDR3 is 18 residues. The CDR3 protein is CASSQDPLVAGGRETQYF. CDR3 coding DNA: TGCGCCAGCAGCCAAGATCCTCTGGTGGCGGGGGGTCGAGAGACCCAGTACTTC.

CDR3 protein: CASSYRTSGSSGLSTDTQYF. In DNA, the CDR3 is TGTGCCAGCAGTTACAGGACTAGCGGGTCTTCCGGACTTAGCACAGATACGCAGTATTTT. V usage is TRBV6-2 or TRBV6-3 and J usage is TRBJ2-3; 11 bases match TRBD2. From germline, CDR1 is MNHEY and CDR2 SVGEGT. CDR3 length: 20 residues. With V trimmed by 2 bases and J by 0 bases, 13 bases remained unmatched.

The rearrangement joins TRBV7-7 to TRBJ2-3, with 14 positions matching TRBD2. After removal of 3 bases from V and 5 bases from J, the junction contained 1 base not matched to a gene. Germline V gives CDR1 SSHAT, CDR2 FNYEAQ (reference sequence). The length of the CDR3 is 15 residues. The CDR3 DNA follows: TGTGCCAGCAGCTTGACTAGCGGGAGGGAAGATACGCAGTATTTT. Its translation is CASSLTSGREDTQYF.

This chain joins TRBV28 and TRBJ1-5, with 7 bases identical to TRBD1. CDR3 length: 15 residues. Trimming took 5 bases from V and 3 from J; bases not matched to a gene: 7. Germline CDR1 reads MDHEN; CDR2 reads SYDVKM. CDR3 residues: CASSRTGQHNQPQHF. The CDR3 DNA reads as TGTGCCAGCAGTAGGACGGGACAGCACAATCAGCCCCAGCATTTT.

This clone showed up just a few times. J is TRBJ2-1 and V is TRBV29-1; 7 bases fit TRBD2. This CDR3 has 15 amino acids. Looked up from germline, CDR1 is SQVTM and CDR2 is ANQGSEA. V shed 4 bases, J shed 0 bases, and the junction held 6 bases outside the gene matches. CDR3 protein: CSVGSGGSSYNEQFF. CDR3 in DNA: TGCAGCGTTGGCTCGGGAGGTAGCTCCTACAATGAGCAGTTCTTC.

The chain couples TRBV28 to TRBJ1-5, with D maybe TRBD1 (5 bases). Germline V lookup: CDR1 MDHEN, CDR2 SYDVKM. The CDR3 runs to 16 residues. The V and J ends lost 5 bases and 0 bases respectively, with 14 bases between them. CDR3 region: CASSIAGRDSNQPQHF. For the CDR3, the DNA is TGTGCCAGCAGTATAGCGGGACGGGATAGCAATCAGCCCCAGCATTTT. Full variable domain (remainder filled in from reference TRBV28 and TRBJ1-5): DVKVTQSSRYLVKRTGEKVFLECVQDMDHENMFWYRQDPGLGLRLIYFSYDVKMKEKGDIPEGYSVSREKKERFSLILESASTNQTSMYLCASSIAGRDSNQPQHFGDGTRLSIL.

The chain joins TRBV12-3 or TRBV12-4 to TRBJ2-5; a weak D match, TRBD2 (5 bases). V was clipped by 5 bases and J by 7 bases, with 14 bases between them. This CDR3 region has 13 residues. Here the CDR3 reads CASSPSTAGTQYF. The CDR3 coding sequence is TGTGCCAGCAGTCCCTCTACGGCGGGGACCCAGTACTTC.

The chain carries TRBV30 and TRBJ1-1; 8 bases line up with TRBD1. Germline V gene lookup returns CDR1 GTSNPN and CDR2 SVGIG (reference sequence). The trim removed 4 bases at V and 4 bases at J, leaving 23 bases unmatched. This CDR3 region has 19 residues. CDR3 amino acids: CAWTMLGTGLFSLATEAFF. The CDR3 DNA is TGTGCCTGGACGATGCTCGGGACAGGTTTATTCTCCTTGGCCACTGAAGCTTTCTTT.

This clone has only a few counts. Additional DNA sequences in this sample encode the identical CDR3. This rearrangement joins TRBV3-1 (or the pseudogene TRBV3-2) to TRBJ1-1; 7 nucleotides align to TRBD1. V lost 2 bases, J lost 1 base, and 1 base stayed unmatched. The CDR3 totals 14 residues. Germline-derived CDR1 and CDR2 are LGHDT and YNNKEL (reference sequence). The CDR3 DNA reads TGTGCCAGCAGCCAACGGACAGGGAACACTGAAGCTTTCTTT. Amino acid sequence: CASSQRTGNTEAFF.

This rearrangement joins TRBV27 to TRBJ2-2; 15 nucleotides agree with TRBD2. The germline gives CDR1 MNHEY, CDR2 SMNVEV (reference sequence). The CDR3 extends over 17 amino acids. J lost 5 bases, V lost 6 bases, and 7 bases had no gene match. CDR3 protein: CASRRTSGRAGTGELFF. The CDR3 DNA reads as TGTGCCAGCAGAAGGACTAGCGGGAGGGCCGGTACCGGGGAGCTGTTTTTT.

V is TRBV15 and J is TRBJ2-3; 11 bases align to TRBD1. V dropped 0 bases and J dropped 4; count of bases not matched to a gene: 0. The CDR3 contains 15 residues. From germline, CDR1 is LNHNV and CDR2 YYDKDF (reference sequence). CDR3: CATSREGQGADTQYF. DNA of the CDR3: TGTGCCACCAGCAGAGAGGGACAGGGGGCAGATACGCAGTATTTT.

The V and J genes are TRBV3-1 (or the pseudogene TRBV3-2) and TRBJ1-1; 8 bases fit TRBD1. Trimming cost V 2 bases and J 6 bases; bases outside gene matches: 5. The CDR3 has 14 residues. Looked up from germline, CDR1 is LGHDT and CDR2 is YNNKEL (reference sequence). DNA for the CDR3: TGTGCCAGCAGCCAACTCGGACAGGGCGCTGAAGCTTTCTTT. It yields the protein CASSQLGQGAEAFF.

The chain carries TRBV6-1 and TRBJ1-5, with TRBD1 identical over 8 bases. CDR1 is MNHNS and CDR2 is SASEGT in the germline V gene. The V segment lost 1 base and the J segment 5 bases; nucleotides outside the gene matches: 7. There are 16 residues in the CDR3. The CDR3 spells CASSEGRLQGDQPQHF. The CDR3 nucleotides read TGTGCCAGCAGTGAAGGTCGGTTACAGGGGGATCAGCCCCAGCATTTT.

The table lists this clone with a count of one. CDR3 in amino acids: CASSPTPFLRELTDTQYF. CDR3 bases: TGTGCCAGCAGCCCCACCCCATTCCTCCGAGAGCTCACAGATACGCAGTATTTT. V is TRBV9 and J is TRBJ2-3; D remains unclear. V lost 4 bases, J lost 2 bases, and 23 bases lay in between. CDR3 length equals 18 residues. CDR1 is SGDLS and CDR2 is YYNGEE in the germline V gene.

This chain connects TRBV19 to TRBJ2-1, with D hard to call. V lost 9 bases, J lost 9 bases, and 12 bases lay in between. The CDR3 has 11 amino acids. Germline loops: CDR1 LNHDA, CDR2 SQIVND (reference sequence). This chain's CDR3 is CASNTPGEQFF. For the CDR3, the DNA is TGTGCCAGCAACACCCCTGGTGAGCAGTTCTTC. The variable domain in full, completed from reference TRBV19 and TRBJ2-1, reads DGGITQSPKYLFRKEGQNVTLSCEQNLNHDAMYWYRQDPGQGLRLIYYSQIVNDFQKGDIAEGYSVSREKKESFPLTVTSAQKNPTAFYLCASNTPGEQFFGPGTRLTVL.

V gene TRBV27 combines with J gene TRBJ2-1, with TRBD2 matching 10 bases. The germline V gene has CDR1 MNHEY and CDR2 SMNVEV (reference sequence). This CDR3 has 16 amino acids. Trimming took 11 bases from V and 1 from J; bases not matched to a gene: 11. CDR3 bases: TGTGCCGACGCGCTAGCGGGGGATGGGTCCTACAATGAGCAGTTCTTC. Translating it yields CADALAGDGSYNEQFF.

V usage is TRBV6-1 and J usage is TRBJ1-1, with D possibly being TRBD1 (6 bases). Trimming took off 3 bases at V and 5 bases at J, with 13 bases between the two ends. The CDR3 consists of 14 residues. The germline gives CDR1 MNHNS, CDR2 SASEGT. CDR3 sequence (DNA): TGTGCCAGCAGTGAGGGGGGGCTGAGGACTGAAGCTTTCTTT. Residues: CASSEGGLRTEAFF.

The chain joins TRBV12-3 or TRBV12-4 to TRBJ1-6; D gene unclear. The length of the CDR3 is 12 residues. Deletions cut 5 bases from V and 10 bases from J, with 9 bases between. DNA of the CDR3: TGTGCCAGCAGTCCCCTGGAGTCACCCCTCCACTTT. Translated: CASSPLESPLHF.

The CDR3 protein is CASSPAGGDTGELFF. The CDR3 nucleotides are TGTGCCAGCTCACCGGCAGGGGGAGACACCGGGGAGCTGTTTTTT. The V and J genes are TRBV18 and TRBJ2-2; 7 bases map to TRBD1. The ends lost 3 bases at V and 3 bases at J; junction bases unmatched: 4. The CDR3 is made up of 15 amino acids. Germline-derived CDR1 and CDR2 are KGHSH and LQKENI.

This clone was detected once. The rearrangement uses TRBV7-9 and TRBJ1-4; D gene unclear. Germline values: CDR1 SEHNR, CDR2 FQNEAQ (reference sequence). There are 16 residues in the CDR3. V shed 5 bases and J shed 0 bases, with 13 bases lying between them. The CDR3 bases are TGTGCCAGCAGCGCAACCCGAGTTTCAACTAATGAAAAACTGTTTTTT. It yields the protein CASSATRVSTNEKLFF.